This T cell receptor (beta chain) appears in the sequencing data of a study of spatial heterogeneity in lung cancer (dated by TCRdb to 2018 to 2020). Regarding the complete study: More beta-chain than alpha-chain transcripts were consistently detected, likely reflecting higher beta-chain transcript abundance. TCR transcript counts in tumor regions correlated strongly with a T cell transcriptional module score from matched bulk RNA-seq. In the raw uncorrected reads, each unique combination of TCR and UMI appeared on average more than ten times. In non-small cell lung cancer, the study made a quantitative comparison of TCR alpha and beta repertoires among multiple tumor regions, matched nontumor lung and blood. The study linked features of the TCR repertoire to counts of nonsynonymous mutations, which were determined by whole-exome sequencing of tumor tissue. At surgery, both alpha and beta chains were TCR-sequenced in 220 tumor regions, 64 matched nontumor lung samples and some 60 PBMC samples.

The paper's findings and limits, for the study overall: Confirming at a functional level the hypothesis that regional TCRs recognize regional mutations was considered to require additional single-cell paired TCR alpha and beta sequencing. A correlation was observed between the number of expanded intratumoral alpha and beta TCRs and the tumor nonsynonymous mutation count. TCR-seq coverage of tumor T cells was estimated to be only approximately 7% for alpha chains and about 13% for beta chains. The count of ubiquitous expanded TCRs correlated with the count of ubiquitous nonsynonymous mutations, and the count of regional expanded TCRs correlated with the count of regional nonsynonymous mutations.

What this sample's time point label stands for: sample taken at primary tumor resection. The donors were some 70 patients from the lung TRACERx cohort who had early-stage, untreated non-small cell lung cancer. Without any cell sorting, TCR sequencing was performed on whole RNA extracted either from tumor and nontumor lung tissue or from cryopreserved PBMC samples. Only patients with enough RNA available from two or more tumor regions were chosen for TCR sequencing. Before selection, tumor and adjacent nontumor lung specimens were reviewed by a lung pathologist. Library creation used 5' RACE. For sequencing, a NextSeq 500 was employed. The TCR library protocol attached a unique molecular identifier to each TCR cDNA molecule to allow correction of PCR and sequencing errors. In the original analysis: TCR identification, UMI-based error correction and CDR3 extraction were performed with Decombinator tools. TCRs above a frequency of 2 per 1,000, corresponding to the top 1% of the tumor frequency distribution, were defined as expanded. Expanded tumor TCRs statistically deemed absent (corrected P<0.05) from at least one tumor region were classed as regional, and all other expanded tumor TCRs were classed as ubiquitous. Renyi diversity was computed with the R vegan package after each repertoire had been subsampled 100 times to 5,000 TCRs. CDR3 similarity networks were built from amino acid triplet string-kernel similarity, with CDR3s being connected when pairwise similarity was above 0.82. The raw public data were reprocessed by TCRdb itself: fastp quality trimming at Q25, MiXCR clonotype calling, in-frame beta chains only. CDR3 protein duplicates are merged, each entry listing the most common genes and DNA. For this entry, the V and J calls and clone size follow TCRdb and not the study's own pipeline. This sample gives approximately 1,300 distinct CDR3 sequences in total; about 11% of them show up just once. The ten most abundant clones make up approximately 24% of the sample.

As a fraction of the sample, this clonotype is medium-sized (0.01 to 0.1%). Its specific antigen is unknown. No base qualities exist here, and no much larger clone lies one base off it. Trimming leaves V shorter by 7 bases and J shorter by 6 bases, with the junction holding 6 bases beyond the gene matches. Based on the germline V gene, the CDR1 and CDR2 sequences are SQVTM and ANQGSEA. The CDR3 numbers 13 residues from cysteine through phenylalanine. Only CDR3 DNA remains: 39 bases, in frame from the first base. The clonotype originates from a male donor with early-stage non-small cell lung cancer. This receptor chain uses TRBV29-1 and TRBJ2-1; TRBD2 lines up with 10 middle nucleotides. Sequences were derived from lung tumor tissue, sampled at surgery. The CDR3 has the sequence CSETSGNANEQFF. The nucleotide sequence reads as follows: TGCAGCGAAACTAGCGGGAACGCCAATGAGCAGTTCTTC.